The clone carrying this T cell receptor (beta chain) has at least ten counts. Its target is unknown. Preparation of the TCRbeta library was carried out with unique molecular identifiers. In TCRdb, the PCR reads were re-called with MiXCR into one record per CDR3 protein. The profile shows a few hundred thousand distinct CDR3 sequences, roughly a tenth of them singletons. The data were taken from a study of T-cell reconstitution after alpha-beta-depleted transplantation in children. Findings and caveats of the study: Reports say that about two months after transplant, the alpha-beta T cells came out of several hundred graft clones that had expanded. At one year after transplant, newly produced T cells mostly accounted for T-cell counts and diversity. From surviving recipient T cells and thymic progenitors came the high day-60 TCRbeta diversity observed in some patients.

Germline V CDR1 and CDR2: SGHVS, FNYEAQ. Trimming shortened V by 1 base and J by 6 bases, and 5 bases separated the two germline ends. The CDR3 covers 12 residues. The starting material was PBMCs, obtained before TCRalphabeta/CD19-depleted stem cell transplant. This sequence joins TRBV7-6 and TRBJ2-3, with no clear D. The sequence derives from a boy under three years old with acute myeloid leukemia, due to receive a stem cell transplant. The CDR3 sequence: CASSLELDTQYF. The CDR3 region has the DNA TGTGCCAGCAGCTTAGAGTTGGATACGCAGTATTTT.